Below, one T cell receptor beta chain is given with its context. TCR alpha and TCR beta cDNA libraries carrying sample barcodes and UMIs were produced by 5'RACE using constant-segment primers. TCRdb passed the 5' RACE reads through MiXCR, listing each CDR3 protein once. The repertoire holds fewer than 350,000 distinct CDR3 sequences, with 13% to 15% as singletons. This sample is drawn from a study of T-cell memory formation after mild COVID-19. Study at large: Largely donor-specific TCR clusters were found.

V shed 8 bases and J shed 2 bases, with 12 bases lying between them. The CDR3 consists of 13 residues. Germline V lookup: CDR1 KGHSH, CDR2 LQKENI. This TCR was sampled from a man aged 18 to 29 who had mild COVID-19 (a few samples of this study predate the infection). Cell type and time point are not known. Sequenced: PBMCs or a T cell subset sorted from them (not recorded which). The rearrangement joins TRBV18 to TRBJ1-1; tentatively, D is TRBD1 (5 bases). The CDR3 DNA sequence: TGTGCCAGCGCTGGGGCAGAAAACACTGAAGCTTTCTTT. This sequence encodes CASAGAENTEAFF.